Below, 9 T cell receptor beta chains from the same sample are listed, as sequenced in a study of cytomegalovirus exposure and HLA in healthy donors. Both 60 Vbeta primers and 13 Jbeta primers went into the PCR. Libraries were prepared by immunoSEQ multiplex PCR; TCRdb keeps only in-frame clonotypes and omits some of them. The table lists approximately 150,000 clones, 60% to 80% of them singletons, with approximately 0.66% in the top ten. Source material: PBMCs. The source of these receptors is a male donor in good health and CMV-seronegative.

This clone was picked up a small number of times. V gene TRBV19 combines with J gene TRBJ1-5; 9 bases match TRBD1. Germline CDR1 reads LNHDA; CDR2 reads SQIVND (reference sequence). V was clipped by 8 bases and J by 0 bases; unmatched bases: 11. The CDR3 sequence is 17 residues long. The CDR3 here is CASSSGTGLYSNQPQHF. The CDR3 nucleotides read TGTGCCAGTTCATCCGGGACAGGGCTGTATAGCAATCAGCCCCAGCATTTT.

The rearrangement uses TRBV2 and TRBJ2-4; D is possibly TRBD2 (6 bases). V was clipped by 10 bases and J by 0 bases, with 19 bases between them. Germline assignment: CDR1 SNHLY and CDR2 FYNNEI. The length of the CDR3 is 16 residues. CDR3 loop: CATSPEGRGAKNIQYF. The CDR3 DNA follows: TGTGCCACCTCCCCGGAGGGTCGAGGAGCCAAAAACATTCAGTACTTC. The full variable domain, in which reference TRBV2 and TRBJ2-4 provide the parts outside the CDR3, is EPEVTQTPSHQVTQMGQEVILRCVPISNHLYFYWYRQILGQKVEFLVSFYNNEISEKSEIFDDQFSVERPDGSNFTLKIRSTKLEDSAMYFCATSPEGRGAKNIQYFGAGTRLSVL.

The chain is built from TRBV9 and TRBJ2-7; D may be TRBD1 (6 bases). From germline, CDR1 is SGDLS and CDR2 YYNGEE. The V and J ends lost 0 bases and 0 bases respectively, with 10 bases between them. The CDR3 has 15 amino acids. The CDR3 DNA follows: TGTGCCAGCAGCGTAGAAGGGGGTAACTCCTACGAGCAGTACTTC. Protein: CASSVEGGNSYEQYF.

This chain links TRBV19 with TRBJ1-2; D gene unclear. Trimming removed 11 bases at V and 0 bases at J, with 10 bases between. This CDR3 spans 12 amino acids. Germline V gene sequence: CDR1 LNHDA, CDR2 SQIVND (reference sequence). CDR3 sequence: CAFHEANYGYTF. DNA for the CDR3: TGTGCCTTTCACGAGGCTAACTATGGCTACACCTTC.

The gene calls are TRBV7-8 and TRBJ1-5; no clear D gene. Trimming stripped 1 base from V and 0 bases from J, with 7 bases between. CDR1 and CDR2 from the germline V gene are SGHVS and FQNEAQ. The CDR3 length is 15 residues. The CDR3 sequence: CASSLGPYSNQPQHF. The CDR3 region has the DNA TGTGCCAGCAGCTTAGGTCCCTATAGCAATCAGCCCCAGCATTTT. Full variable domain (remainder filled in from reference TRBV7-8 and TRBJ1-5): GAGVSQSPRYKVAKRGQDVALRCDPISGHVSLFWYQQALGQGPEFLTYFQNEAQLDKSGLPSDRFFAERPEGSVSTLKIQRTQQEDSAVYLCASSLGPYSNQPQHFGDGTRLSIL.

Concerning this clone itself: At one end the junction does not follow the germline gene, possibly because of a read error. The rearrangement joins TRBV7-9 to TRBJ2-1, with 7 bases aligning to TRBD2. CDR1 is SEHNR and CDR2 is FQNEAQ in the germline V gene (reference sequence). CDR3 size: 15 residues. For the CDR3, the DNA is TGTTCCAGCAGCCCGTCGGGACTATTAATGGGTGAGCAGTTCTTC. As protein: CSSSPSGLLMGEQFF.

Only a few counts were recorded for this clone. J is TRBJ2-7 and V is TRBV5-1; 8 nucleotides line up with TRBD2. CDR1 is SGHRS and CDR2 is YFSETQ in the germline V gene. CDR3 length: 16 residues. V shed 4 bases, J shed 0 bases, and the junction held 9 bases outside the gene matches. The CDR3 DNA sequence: TGCGCCAGCAGCGCGACGGGGGGGACAATCTCCTACGAGCAGTACTTC. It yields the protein CASSATGGTISYEQYF.

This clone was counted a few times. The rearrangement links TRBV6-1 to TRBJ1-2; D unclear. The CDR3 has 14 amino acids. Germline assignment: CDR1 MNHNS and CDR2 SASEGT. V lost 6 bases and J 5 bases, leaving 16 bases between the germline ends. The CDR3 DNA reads TGTGCCAGCAGGAGGGCGGTTTTCGGGTATGGCTACACCTTC. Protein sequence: CASRRAVFGYGYTF.

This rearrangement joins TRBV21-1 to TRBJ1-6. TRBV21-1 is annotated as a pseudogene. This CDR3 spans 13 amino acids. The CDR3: CANAGGLSSPLHF. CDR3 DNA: TGTGCCAACGCCGGGGGACTGTCTTCACCCCTCCACTTT.